This TCR beta chain appears in the sequencing data of a study of follicular helper T cells after annual influenza vaccination. Produced via immunoSEQ multiplex PCR; TCRdb's table is partial and in-frame only. The sample holds 11,000 to 15,000 clones, more than 65% seen once. This CDR3 region has 14 residues. Trimming removed 5 bases at V and 2 bases at J, with 12 bases between. Per germline, CDR1 SGHTA and CDR2 FQGNSA. Sample time point: 2015-2016 season, pre-vaccination. The chain joins TRBV7-2 to TRBJ1-2; a weak D match, TRBD1 (5 bases). The specimen was CXCR5- memory CD4+ T cells sorted from blood, collected on the day of influenza vaccination. This clonotype originated in an adult who received the influenza vaccine. The CDR3 loop is CASSVNPGNYGYTF. The CDR3 bases are TGTGCCAGCAGCGTAAACCCAGGGAACTATGGCTACACCTTC.